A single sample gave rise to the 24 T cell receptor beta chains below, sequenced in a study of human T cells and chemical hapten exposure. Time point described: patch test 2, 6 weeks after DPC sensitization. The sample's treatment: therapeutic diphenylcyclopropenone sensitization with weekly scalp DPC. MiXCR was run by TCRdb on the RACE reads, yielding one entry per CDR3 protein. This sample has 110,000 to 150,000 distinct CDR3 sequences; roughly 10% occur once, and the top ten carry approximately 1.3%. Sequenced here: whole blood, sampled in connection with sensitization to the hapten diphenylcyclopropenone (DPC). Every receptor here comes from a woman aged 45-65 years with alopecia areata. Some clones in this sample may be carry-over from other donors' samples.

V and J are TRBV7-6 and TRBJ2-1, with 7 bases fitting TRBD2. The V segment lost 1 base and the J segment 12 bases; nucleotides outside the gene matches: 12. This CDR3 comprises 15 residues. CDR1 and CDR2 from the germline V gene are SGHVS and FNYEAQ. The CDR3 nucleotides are TGTGCCAGCAGCTTAGGGGACGGGCGGGAGCATGGGCAGTTCTTC. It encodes CASSLGDGREHGQFF.

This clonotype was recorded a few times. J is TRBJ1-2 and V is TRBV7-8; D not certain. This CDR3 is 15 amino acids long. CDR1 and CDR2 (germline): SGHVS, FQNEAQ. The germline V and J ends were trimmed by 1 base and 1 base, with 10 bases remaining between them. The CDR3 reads CASSLDGGFNYGYTF. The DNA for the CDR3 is TGTGCCAGCAGCTTAGATGGCGGATTTAACTATGGCTACACCTTC.

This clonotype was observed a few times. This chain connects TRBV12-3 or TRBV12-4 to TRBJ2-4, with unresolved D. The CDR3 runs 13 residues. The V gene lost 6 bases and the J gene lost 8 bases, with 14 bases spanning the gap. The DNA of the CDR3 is TGTGCCAGCAGCCGGTCAGCTGGCGACATTCAGTACTTC. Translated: CASSRSAGDIQYF.

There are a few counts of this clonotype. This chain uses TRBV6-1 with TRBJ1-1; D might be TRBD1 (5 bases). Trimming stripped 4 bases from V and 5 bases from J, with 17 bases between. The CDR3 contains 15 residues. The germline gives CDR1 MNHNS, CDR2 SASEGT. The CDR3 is CASSALGAGRTEAFF. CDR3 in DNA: TGTGCCAGCAGTGCGTTGGGTGCAGGGAGGACTGAAGCTTTCTTT.

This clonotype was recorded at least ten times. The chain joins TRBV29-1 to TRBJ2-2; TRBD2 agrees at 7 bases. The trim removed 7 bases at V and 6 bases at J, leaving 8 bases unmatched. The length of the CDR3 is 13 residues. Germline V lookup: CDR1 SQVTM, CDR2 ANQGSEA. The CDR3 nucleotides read TGCAGCGCCCGGGGCGGGAGCGCCGGGGAGCTGTTTTTT. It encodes CSARGGSAGELFF.

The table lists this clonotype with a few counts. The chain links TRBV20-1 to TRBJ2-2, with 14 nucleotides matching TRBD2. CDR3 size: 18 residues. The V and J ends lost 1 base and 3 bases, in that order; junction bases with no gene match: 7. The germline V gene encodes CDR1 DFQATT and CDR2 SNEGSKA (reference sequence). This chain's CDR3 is CSARGPGLAGADTGELFF. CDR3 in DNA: TGCAGTGCTAGAGGGCCGGGACTAGCGGGAGCAGACACCGGGGAGCTGTTTTTT.

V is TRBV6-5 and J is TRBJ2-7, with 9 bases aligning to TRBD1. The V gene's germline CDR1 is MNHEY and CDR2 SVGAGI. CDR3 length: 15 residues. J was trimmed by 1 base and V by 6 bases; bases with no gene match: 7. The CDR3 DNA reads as TGTGCCAGCAGCAAAAGGGGGACAGGGTCCTACGAGCAGTACTTC. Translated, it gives CASSKRGTGSYEQYF.

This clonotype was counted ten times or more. CDR3 region: CASSLEGTYEQYF. CDR3 DNA sequence: TGTGCCAGCAGCTTAGAGGGTACCTACGAGCAGTACTTC. This sequence joins TRBV11-2 and TRBJ2-7, with D unresolved. Germline V gene data show CDR1 as SGHAT and CDR2 as FQNNGV. Trimming left V 0 bases short and J 2 bases short, with 5 bases between. The CDR3 runs 13 residues.

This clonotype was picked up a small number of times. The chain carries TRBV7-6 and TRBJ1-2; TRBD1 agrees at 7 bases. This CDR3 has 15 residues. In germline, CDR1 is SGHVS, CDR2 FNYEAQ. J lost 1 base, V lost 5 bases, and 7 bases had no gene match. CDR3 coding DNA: TGTGCCAGCAGCCCCCAGACAGGGATTAACTATGGCTACACCTTC. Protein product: CASSPQTGINYGYTF. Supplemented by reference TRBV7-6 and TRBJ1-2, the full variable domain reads GAGVSQSPRYKVTKRGQDVALRCDPISGHVSLYWYRQALGQGPEFLTYFNYEAQQDKSGLPNDRFSAERPEGSISTLTIQRTEQRDSAMYRCASSPQTGINYGYTFGSGTRLTVV.

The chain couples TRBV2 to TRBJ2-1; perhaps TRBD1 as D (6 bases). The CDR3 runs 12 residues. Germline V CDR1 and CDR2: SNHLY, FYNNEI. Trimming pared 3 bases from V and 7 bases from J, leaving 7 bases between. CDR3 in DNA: TGTGCCAGCAGTGACCAGGGGAATGAGCAGTTCTTC. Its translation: CASSDQGNEQFF.

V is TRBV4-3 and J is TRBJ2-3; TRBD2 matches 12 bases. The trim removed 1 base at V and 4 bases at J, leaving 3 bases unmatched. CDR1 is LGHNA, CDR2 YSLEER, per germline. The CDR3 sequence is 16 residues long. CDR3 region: CASSQAGTSGSDTQYF. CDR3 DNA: TGCGCCAGCAGCCAAGCAGGGACTAGCGGGTCAGATACGCAGTATTTT.

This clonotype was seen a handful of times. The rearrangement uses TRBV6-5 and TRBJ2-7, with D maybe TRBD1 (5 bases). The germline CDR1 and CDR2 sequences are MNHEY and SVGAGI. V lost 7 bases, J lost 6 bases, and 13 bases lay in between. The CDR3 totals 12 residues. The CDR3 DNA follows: TGTGCCAGCACAAAAACAGGCGGCGAGCAGTACTTC. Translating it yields CASTKTGGEQYF.

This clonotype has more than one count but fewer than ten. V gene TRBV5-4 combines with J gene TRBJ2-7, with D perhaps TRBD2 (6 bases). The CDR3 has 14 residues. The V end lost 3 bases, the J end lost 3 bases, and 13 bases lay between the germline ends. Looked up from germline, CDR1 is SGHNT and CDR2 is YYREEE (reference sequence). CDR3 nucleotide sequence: TGTGCCAGCAGCTCAGTATCTAGCGACTACGAGCAGTACTTC. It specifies CASSSVSSDYEQYF.

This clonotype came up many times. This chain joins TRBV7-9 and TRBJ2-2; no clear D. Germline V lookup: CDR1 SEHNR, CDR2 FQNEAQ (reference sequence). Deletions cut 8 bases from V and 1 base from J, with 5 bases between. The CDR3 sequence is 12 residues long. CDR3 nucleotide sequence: TGTGCCAGCTCCTGGAACACCGGGGAGCTGTTTTTT. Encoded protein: CASSWNTGELFF.

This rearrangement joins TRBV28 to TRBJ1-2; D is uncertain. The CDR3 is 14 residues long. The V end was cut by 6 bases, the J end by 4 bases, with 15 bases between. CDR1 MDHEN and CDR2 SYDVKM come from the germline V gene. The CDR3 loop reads CASSLGPPIYGYTF. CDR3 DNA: TGTGCCAGCAGCCTAGGGCCCCCGATCTATGGCTACACCTTC.

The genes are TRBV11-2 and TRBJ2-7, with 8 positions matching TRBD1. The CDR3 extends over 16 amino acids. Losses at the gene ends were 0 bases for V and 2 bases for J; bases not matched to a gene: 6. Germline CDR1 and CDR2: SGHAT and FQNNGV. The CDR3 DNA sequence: TGTGCCAGCAGCTTAGACGTTGGACAGGGCCCCTACGAGCAGTACTTC. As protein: CASSLDVGQGPYEQYF.

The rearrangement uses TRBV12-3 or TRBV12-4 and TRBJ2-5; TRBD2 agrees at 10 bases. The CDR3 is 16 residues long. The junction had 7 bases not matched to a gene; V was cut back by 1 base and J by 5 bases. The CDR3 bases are TGTGCCAGCAGTTTAGGGACTAGCGGTCGGCGGGAGACCCAGTACTTC. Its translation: CASSLGTSGRRETQYF.

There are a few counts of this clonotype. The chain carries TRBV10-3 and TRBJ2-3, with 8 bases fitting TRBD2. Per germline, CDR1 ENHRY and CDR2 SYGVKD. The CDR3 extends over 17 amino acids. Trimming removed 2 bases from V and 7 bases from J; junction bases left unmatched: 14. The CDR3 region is CAISEPGGSGTLNTQYF. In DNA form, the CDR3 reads TGTGCCATCAGTGAGCCCGGAGGTAGCGGGACATTAAATACGCAGTATTTT.

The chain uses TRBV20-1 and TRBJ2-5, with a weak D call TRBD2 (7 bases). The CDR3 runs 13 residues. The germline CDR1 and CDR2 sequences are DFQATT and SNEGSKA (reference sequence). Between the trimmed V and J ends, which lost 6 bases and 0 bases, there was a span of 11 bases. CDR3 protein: CSAGGGNQETQYF. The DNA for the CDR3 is TGCAGTGCGGGAGGGGGGAACCAAGAGACCCAGTACTTC.

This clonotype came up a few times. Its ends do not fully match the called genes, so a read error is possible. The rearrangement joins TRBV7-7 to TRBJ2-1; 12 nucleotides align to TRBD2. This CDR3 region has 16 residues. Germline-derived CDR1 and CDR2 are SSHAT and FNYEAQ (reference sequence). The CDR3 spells CASSFGLAGTNNEQFF. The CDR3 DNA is TGTGCTAGCAGCTTCGGACTAGCGGGAACAAACAATGAGCAGTTCTTC. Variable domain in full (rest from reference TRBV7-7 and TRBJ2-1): GAGVSQSPRYKVTKRGQDVTLRCDPISSHATLYWYQQALGQGPEFLTYFNYEAQPDKSGLPSDRFSAERPEGSISTLTIQRTEQRDSAMYRCASSFGLAGTNNEQFFGPGTRLTVL.

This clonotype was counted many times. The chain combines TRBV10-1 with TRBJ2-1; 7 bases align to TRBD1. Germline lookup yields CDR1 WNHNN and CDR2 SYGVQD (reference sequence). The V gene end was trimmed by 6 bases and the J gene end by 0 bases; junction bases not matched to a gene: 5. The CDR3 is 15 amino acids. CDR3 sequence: CASSRDSSSYNEQFF. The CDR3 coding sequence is TGCGCCAGCAGCCGGGACAGCAGCTCCTACAATGAGCAGTTCTTC.

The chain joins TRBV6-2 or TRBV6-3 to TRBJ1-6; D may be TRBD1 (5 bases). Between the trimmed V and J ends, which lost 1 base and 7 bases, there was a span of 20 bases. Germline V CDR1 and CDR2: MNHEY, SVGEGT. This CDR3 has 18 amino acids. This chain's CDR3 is CASSYFVAGNGANSPLHF. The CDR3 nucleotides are TGTGCCAGCAGTTACTTCGTCGCAGGGAACGGGGCGAATTCACCCCTCCACTTT.

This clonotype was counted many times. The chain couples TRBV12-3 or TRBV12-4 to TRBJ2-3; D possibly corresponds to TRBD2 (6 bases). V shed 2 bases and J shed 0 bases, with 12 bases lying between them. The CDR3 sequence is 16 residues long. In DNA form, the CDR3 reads TGTGCCAGCAGTTTACGCGGGACGGCGAGCACAGATACGCAGTATTTT. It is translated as CASSLRGTASTDTQYF.

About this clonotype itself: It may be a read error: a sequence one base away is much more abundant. In nucleotides, the CDR3 is TGTGTCACCAGCAACGATATCGGTTCACCCCTCCACTTT. This translates into CVTSNDIGSPLHF. The chain links TRBV15 to TRBJ1-6; D is uncertain. The CDR3 length is 13 residues. The germline V gene has CDR1 LNHNV and CDR2 YYDKDF (reference sequence).